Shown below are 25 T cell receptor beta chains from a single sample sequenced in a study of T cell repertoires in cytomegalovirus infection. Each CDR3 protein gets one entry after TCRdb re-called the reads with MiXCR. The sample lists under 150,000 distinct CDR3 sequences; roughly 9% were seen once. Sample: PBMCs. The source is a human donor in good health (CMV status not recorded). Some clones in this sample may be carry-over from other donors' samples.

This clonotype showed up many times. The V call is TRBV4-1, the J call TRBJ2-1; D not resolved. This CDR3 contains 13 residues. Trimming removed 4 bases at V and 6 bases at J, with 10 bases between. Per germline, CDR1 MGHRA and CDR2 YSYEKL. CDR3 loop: CASSLDPRNEQFF. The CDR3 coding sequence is TGCGCCAGCAGCCTAGATCCTCGCAATGAGCAGTTCTTC.

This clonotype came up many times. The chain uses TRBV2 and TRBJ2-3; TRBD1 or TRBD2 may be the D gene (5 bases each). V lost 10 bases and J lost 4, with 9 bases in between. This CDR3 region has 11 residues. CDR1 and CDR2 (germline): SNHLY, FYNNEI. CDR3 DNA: TGTGCCACACTAGGGGCAGATACGCAGTATTTT. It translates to CATLGADTQYF.

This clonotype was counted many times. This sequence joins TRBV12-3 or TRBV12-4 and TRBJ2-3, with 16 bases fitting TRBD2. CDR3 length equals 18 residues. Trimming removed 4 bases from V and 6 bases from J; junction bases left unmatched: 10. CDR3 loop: CASSSPGTSGGADDTQYF. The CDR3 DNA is TGTGCCAGCAGTTCCCCCGGGACTAGCGGGGGGGCCGATGATACGCAGTATTTT.

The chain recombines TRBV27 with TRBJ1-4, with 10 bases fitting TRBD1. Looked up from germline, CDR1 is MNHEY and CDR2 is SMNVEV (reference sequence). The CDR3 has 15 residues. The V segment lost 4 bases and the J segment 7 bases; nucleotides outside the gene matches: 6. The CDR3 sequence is CASSSGTGDLEKLFF. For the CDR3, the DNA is TGTGCCAGCAGTTCCGGGACAGGGGATCTTGAAAAACTGTTTTTT. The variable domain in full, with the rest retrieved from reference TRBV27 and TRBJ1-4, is EAQVTQNPRYLITVTGKKLTVTCSQNMNHEYMSWYRQDPGLGLRQIYYSMNVEVTDKGDVPEGYKVSRKEKRNFPLILESPSPNQTSLYFCASSSGTGDLEKLFFGSGTQLSVL.

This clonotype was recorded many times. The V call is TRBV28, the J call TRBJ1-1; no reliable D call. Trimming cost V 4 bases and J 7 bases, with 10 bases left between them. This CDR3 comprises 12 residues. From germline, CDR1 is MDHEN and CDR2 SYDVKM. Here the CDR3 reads CASSSGPDEAFF. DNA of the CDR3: TGTGCCAGCAGTTCAGGACCCGATGAAGCTTTCTTT. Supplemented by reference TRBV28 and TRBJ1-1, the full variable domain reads DVKVTQSSRYLVKRTGEKVFLECVQDMDHENMFWYRQDPGLGLRLIYFSYDVKMKEKGDIPEGYSVSREKKERFSLILESASTNQTSMYLCASSSGPDEAFFGQGTRLTVV.

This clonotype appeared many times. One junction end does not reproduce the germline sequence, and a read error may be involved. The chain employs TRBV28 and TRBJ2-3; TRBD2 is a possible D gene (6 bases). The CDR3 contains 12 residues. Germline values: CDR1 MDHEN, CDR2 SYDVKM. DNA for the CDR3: TGTGCCAGCAGCTTCGCGGCGAGGGACTCCTCTTTT. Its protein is CASSFAARDSSF.

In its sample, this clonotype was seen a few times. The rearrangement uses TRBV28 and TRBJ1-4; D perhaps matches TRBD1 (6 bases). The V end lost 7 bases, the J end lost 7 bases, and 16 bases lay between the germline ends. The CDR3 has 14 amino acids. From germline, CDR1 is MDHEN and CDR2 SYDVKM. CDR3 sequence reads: CASKHRAIGEKLFF. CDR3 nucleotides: TGTGCCAGCAAGCACAGGGCCATCGGTGAAAAACTGTTTTTT. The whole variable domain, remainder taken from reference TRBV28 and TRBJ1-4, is DVKVTQSSRYLVKRTGEKVFLECVQDMDHENMFWYRQDPGLGLRLIYFSYDVKMKEKGDIPEGYSVSREKKERFSLILESASTNQTSMYLCASKHRAIGEKLFFGSGTQLSVL.

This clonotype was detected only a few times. The CDR3 DNA is TGCAGTGTACTAACCGGGACGGTGAACACTGAAGCTTTCTTT. It codes for CSVLTGTVNTEAFF. V is TRBV20-1 and J is TRBJ1-1; D may be TRBD1 (5 bases). Germline CDR1 is DFQATT and CDR2 is SNEGSKA (reference sequence). The CDR3 consists of 14 residues. V was cut by 7 bases and J by 0 bases, with 15 bases left in between.

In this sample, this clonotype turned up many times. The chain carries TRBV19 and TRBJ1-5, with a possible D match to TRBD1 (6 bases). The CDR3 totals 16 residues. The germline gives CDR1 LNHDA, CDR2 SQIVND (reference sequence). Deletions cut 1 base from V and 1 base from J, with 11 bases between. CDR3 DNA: TGTGCCAGTAGTATAGGTTTCAGGGGAAGCAATCAGCCCCAGCATTTT. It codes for CASSIGFRGSNQPQHF.

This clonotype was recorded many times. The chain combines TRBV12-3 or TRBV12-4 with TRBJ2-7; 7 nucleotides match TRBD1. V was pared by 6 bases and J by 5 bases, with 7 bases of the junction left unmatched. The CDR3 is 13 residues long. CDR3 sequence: CASRPGTANEQYF. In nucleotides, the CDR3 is TGTGCCAGCAGACCCGGGACAGCGAACGAGCAGTACTTC.

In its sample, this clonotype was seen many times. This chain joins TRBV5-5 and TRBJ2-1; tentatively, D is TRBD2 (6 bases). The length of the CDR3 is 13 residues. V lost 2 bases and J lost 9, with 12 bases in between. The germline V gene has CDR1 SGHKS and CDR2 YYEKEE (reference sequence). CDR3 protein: CASSLTSLGEQFF. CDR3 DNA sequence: TGTGCCAGCAGCTTAACTAGCTTGGGTGAGCAGTTCTTC. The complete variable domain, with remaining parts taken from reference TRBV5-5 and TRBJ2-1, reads DAGVTQSPTHLIKTRGQQVTLRCSPISGHKSVSWYQQVLGQGPQFIFQYYEKEERGRGNFPDRFSARQFPNYSSELNVNALLLGDSALYLCASSLTSLGEQFFGPGTRLTVL.

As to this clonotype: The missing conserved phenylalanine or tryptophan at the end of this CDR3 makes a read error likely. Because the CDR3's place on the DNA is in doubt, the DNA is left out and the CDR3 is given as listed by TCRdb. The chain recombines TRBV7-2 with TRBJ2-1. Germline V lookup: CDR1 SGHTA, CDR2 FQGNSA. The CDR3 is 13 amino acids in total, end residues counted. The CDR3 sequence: CASSPEYHNEQVL.

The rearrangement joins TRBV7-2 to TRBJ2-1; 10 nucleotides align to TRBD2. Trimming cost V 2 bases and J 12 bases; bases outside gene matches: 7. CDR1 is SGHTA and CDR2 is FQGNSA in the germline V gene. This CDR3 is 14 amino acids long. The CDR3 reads CASSLTPSGRTQFF. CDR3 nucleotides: TGTGCCAGCAGCTTAACGCCTAGCGGGAGAACGCAGTTCTTC.

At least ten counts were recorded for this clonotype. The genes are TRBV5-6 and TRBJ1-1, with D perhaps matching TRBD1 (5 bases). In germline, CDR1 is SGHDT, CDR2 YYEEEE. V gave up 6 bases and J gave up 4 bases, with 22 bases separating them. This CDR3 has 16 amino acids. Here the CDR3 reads CASMPGASGSVTEAFF. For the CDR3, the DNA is TGTGCCAGCATGCCGGGAGCCTCAGGGTCCGTCACTGAAGCTTTCTTT.

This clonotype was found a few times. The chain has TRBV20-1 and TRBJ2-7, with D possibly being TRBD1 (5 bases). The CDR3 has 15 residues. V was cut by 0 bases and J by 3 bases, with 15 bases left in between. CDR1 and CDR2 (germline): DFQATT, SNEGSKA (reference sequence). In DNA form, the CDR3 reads TGCAGTGCTAGAGATTTAGACAGTCCGATCTACGAGCAGTACTTC. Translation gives CSARDLDSPIYEQYF.

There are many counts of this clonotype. The CDR3 nucleotides read TGCAGTGCTACCATGCTAGGGGCTGGCCAGAGGTCAGATACGCAGTATTTT. This sequence encodes CSATMLGAGQRSDTQYF. The genes are TRBV20-1 and TRBJ2-3; tentatively, D is TRBD1 (5 bases). The V gene's germline CDR1 is DFQATT and CDR2 SNEGSKA (reference sequence). CDR3 length: 17 residues. V dropped 4 bases and J dropped 4 bases, with 24 bases sitting between them.

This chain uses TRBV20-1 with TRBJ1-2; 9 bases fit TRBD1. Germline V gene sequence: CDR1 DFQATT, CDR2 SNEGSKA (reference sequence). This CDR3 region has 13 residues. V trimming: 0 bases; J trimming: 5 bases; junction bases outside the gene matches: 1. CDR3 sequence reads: CSARETGGYGYTF. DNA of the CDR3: TGCAGTGCTAGAGAGACAGGGGGGTATGGCTACACCTTC.

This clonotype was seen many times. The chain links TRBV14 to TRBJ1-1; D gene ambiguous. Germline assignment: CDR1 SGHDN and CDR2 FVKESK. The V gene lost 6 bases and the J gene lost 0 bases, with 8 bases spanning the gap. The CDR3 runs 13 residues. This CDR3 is CASRWGMNTEAFF. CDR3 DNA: TGTGCCAGCAGGTGGGGAATGAACACTGAAGCTTTCTTT.

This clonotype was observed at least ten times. For the CDR3, the DNA is TGTGCCAGCGGGGACCTCAATGAGCAGTTCTTC. Its protein product is CASGDLNEQFF. V usage is TRBV7-3 and J usage is TRBJ2-1; D tentatively fits TRBD1 or TRBD2 (5 bases each). The germline V and J ends were trimmed by 8 bases and 6 bases, with 8 bases remaining between them. The CDR3 covers 11 residues. Germline V gene lookup returns CDR1 SGHTA and CDR2 FQGTGA.

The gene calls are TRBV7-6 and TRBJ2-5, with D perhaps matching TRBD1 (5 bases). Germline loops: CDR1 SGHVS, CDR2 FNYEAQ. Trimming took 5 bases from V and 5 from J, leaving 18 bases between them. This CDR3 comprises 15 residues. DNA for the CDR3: TGTGCCAGCAGCCACACCCGTCAGGGAAGGGAGACCCAGTACTTC. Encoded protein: CASSHTRQGRETQYF.

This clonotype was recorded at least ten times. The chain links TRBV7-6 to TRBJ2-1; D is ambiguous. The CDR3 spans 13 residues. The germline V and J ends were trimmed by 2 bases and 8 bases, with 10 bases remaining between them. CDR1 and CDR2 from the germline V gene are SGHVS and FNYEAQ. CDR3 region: CASSLNPGDEQFF. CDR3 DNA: TGTGCCAGCAGCTTAAACCCAGGCGATGAGCAGTTCTTC.

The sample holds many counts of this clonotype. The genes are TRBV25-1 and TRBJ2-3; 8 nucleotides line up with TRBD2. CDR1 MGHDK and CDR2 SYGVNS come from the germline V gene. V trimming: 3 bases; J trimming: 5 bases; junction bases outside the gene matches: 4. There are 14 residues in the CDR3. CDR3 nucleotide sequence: TGTGCCAGCAGTGACACCGGGGGGGAAGATACGCAGTATTTT. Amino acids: CASSDTGGEDTQYF.

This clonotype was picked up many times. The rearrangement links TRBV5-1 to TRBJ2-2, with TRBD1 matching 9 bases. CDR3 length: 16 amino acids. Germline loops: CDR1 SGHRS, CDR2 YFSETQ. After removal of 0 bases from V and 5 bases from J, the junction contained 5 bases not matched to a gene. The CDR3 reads CASSLDGTGSTGELFF. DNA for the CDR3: TGCGCCAGCAGCTTGGACGGGACAGGGTCTACCGGGGAGCTGTTTTTT.

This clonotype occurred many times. CDR3 bases: TGTGCCAGCAGTTACGGGGGGAATCAAGAGACCCAGTACTTC. Its protein is CASSYGGNQETQYF. The chain is built from TRBV6-5 and TRBJ2-5, with TRBD2 as a possible D gene (6 bases). Germline V gene lookup returns CDR1 MNHEY and CDR2 SVGAGI. Trimming pared 2 bases from V and 2 bases from J, leaving 9 bases between. The CDR3 loop spans 14 amino acids.

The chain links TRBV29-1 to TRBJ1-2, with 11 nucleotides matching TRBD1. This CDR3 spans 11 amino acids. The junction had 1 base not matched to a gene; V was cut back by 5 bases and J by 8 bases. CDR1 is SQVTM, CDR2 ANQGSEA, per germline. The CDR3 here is CSVWTGGGYTF. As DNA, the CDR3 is TGCAGCGTTTGGACAGGGGGCGGCTACACCTTC.